This T cell receptor beta chain is drawn from a study of identifying expanded T cells in peripheral blood. Notes on this clone: Its specificity is not known.

Trimming shortened V by 2 bases and J by 2 bases, and 15 bases separated the two germline ends. Germline CDR1 reads SGHTA; CDR2 reads FQGNSA. The CDR3 has 16 residues. TCRdb keeps only in-frame clones here, not all; method: immunoSEQ multiplex PCR. Among approximately 90,000 clones, around 85% were seen once, and the ten largest hold 5.6%. Regarding the study as a whole: Clone count variance between roughly two-week samples rose with total template count.

The chain carries TRBV7-2 and TRBJ2-5, with D possibly TRBD2 on 5 matching bases. This TCR was sampled from a person aged 18-70 years in good health. Sample: blood. The CDR3 DNA reads TGTGCCAGCAGCTTAATATCGGCGGGCGGGCAAGAGACCCAGTACTTC. It is translated as CASSLISAGGQETQYF.